This entry lists 18 T cell receptor beta chains sequenced from one sample in a study of CD4 T cells in relation to SARS-CoV-2 and coronaviruses (dated by TCRdb to the early 2020s). The library was prepared using the immunoSEQ multiplex PCR assay. TCRdb holds this immuneACCESS table with in-frame rearrangements only. Some clones are missing; in checked studies, unresolved V genes explain under half, and the rest has no known cause. This sample has tens of thousands of clones in its table, and under 80% of those were observed once. The top ten hold around 12% of the sample. CD4+ T cells from unexposed donors were collected before the COVID-19 pandemic (2011-2018). After around ten days of culture, CD4+ T cells were isolated with the EasySep CD4+ T cell isolation kit. These TCRs' antigens remain unknown. Sample: CD4+ T cells from PBMCs, cultured in vitro. The source of these receptors is a human donor in good health.

The chain joins TRBV6-1 to TRBJ2-7; D is perhaps TRBD1 (5 bases). The CDR3 is 15 amino acids. Between the trimmed V and J ends, which lost 1 base and 3 bases, there was a span of 13 bases. CDR1 is MNHNS, CDR2 SASEGT, per germline. CDR3 sequence reads: CASSEVYRSVYEQYF. The CDR3 coding sequence is TGTGCCAGCAGTGAAGTTTACAGGTCAGTCTACGAGCAGTACTTC.

V usage is TRBV7-9 and J usage is TRBJ1-1; D is uncertain. V was clipped by 2 bases and J by 3 bases, with 7 bases between them. The CDR3 consists of 13 residues. CDR1 is SEHNR, CDR2 FQNEAQ, per germline (reference sequence). Here the CDR3 DNA reads TGTGCCAGCAGCTTATCGGGGTACACTGAAGCTTTCTTT. This translates into CASSLSGYTEAFF.

The chain employs TRBV10-3 and TRBJ2-7, with no clear D. This CDR3 comprises 11 residues. In germline, CDR1 is ENHRY, CDR2 SYGVKD. V shed 10 bases and J shed 11 bases, with 18 bases lying between them. The CDR3 DNA reads as TGTGCCACCCAAGATACATGGCCGGAGTACTTC. Amino acids: CATQDTWPEYF.

V and J are TRBV12-5 and TRBJ1-1; 7 nucleotides match TRBD1. The junction had 3 bases not matched to a gene; V was cut back by 1 base and J by 4 bases. The germline V gene has CDR1 LGHNT and CDR2 FRNRAP. CDR3 length equals 14 residues. The CDR3: CASGLEQGITEAFF. The CDR3 bases are TGTGCTAGTGGTTTGGAACAGGGGATCACTGAAGCTTTCTTT.

This rearrangement joins TRBV2 to TRBJ2-1; D possibly uses TRBD1 or TRBD2 (5 bases each). The CDR3 contains 12 residues. Per germline, CDR1 SNHLY and CDR2 FYNNEI. V was clipped by 6 bases and J by 6 bases, with 9 bases between them. CDR3 in amino acids: CASSVGTNEQFF. DNA of the CDR3: TGTGCCAGCAGCGTCGGGACCAATGAGCAGTTCTTC.

This chain joins TRBV19 and TRBJ2-7; 7 nucleotides agree with TRBD2. Germline-derived CDR1 and CDR2 are LNHDA and SQIVND (reference sequence). The V and J ends lost 4 bases and 0 bases, in that order; junction bases with no gene match: 12. The CDR3 runs 17 residues. The CDR3 sequence is CASSRSPTGGVSYEQYF. The CDR3 bases are TGTGCCAGTAGTAGATCCCCGACGGGAGGTGTCTCCTACGAGCAGTACTTC.

The chain carries TRBV5-1 and TRBJ2-2; D is possibly TRBD2 (7 bases). Germline CDR1 and CDR2: SGHRS and YFSETQ. This CDR3 region has 16 residues. V was clipped by 9 bases and J by 7 bases, with 25 bases between them. The CDR3 spells CATAGASGPRGGELFF. The CDR3 DNA is TGCGCCACTGCGGGGGCTAGCGGCCCCCGGGGCGGGGAGCTGTTTTTT.

The chain uses TRBV24-1 and TRBJ2-3; the D is unclear. The V end was cut by 1 base, the J end by 2 bases, with 12 bases between. Germline V gives CDR1 KGHDR, CDR2 SFDVKD. This CDR3 is built from 16 residues. The CDR3 reads CATSDLREADTDTQYF. Written as DNA, the CDR3 is TGTGCCACCAGTGATTTACGAGAGGCCGACACAGATACGCAGTATTTT.

The rearrangement joins TRBV12-5 to TRBJ2-7; D is perhaps TRBD1 or TRBD2 (5 bases each). The CDR3 extends over 15 amino acids. V lost 8 bases and J 7 bases, leaving 24 bases between the germline ends. Germline CDR1 and CDR2: LGHNT and FRNRAP. The CDR3 spells CASRGVRDDQWEQYF. The CDR3, as DNA: TGTGCTAGTAGGGGCGTTCGGGACGACCAATGGGAGCAGTACTTC.

The chain is built from TRBV7-9 and TRBJ1-1; no firm D call. Germline V gene lookup returns CDR1 SEHNR and CDR2 FQNEAQ (reference sequence). Trimming stripped 5 bases from V and 6 bases from J, with 10 bases between. This CDR3 is 12 amino acids long. The CDR3 protein is CASSQPAPEAFF. CDR3 DNA sequence: TGTGCCAGCAGCCAACCCGCCCCTGAAGCTTTCTTT.

The V gene is TRBV19, the J gene TRBJ1-2, with D maybe TRBD1 (5 bases). The germline gives CDR1 LNHDA, CDR2 SQIVND (reference sequence). V lost 4 bases, J lost 2 bases, and 14 bases lay in between. There are 15 residues in the CDR3. The CDR3 DNA follows: TGTGCCAGTAGTACTCAGGGTGTTTGGAACTATGGCTACACCTTC. Translation: CASSTQGVWNYGYTF.

J is TRBJ2-7 and V is TRBV5-4, with D perhaps assigned TRBD1 or TRBD2 (6 bases each). The V and J ends lost 5 bases and 0 bases respectively, with 15 bases between them. Germline V gene lookup returns CDR1 SGHNT and CDR2 YYREEE (reference sequence). This CDR3 has 15 residues. CDR3 loop: CASSPTGGSSYEQYF. In nucleotides, the CDR3 is TGTGCCAGCAGTCCTACCGGGGGCAGCTCCTACGAGCAGTACTTC.

The rearrangement links TRBV27 to TRBJ2-3, with 12 nucleotides matching TRBD2. The length of the CDR3 is 15 residues. V gave up 2 bases and J gave up 3 bases; unmatched junction bases: 0. CDR1 is MNHEY, CDR2 SMNVEV, per germline (reference sequence). CDR3 DNA: TGTGCCAGCAGTTTAACTAGCGGGAGGACAGATACGCAGTATTTT. The encoded protein is CASSLTSGRTDTQYF.

This sequence joins TRBV28 and TRBJ1-5; D perhaps matches TRBD1 (6 bases). Trimming shortened V by 3 bases and J by 1 base, and 19 bases separated the two germline ends. This CDR3 spans 18 amino acids. Germline CDR1 MDHEN, CDR2 SYDVKM. The CDR3 DNA sequence: TGTGCCAGCAGTTTCCGGCTGGTTTTCGGGGGCAGCAATCAGCCCCAGCATTTT. As protein: CASSFRLVFGGSNQPQHF.

This chain links TRBV6-5 with TRBJ1-6; 8 bases fit TRBD1. In germline, CDR1 is MNHEY, CDR2 SVGAGI. The CDR3 is made up of 15 amino acids. J was trimmed by 8 bases and V by 7 bases; bases with no gene match: 10. The CDR3 DNA follows: TGTGCCAGCACCAGACAGGGGCGCGGAGATTCACCCCTCCACTTT. Translation gives CASTRQGRGDSPLHF.

Written as DNA, the CDR3 is TGTGCCAGTAGTAATTTGTTAGGAGGGGAACAGCCCCAGCATTTT. It codes for CASSNLLGGEQPQHF. The chain joins TRBV19 to TRBJ1-5, with D maybe TRBD1 (5 bases). With 4 bases removed from V and 7 bases from J, the gap between germline ends came to 17 bases. Germline V gene lookup returns CDR1 LNHDA and CDR2 SQIVND (reference sequence). The CDR3 runs to 15 residues.

This clone has more than one count but fewer than ten. The chain combines TRBV12-5 with TRBJ2-1; 7 bases are a match to TRBD1. V was pared by 8 bases and J by 1 base, with 2 bases of the junction left unmatched. Germline CDR1 LGHNT, CDR2 FRNRAP. CDR3 length: 13 amino acids. The CDR3 region is CASKGASYNEQFF. The CDR3 DNA is TGTGCTAGTAAGGGGGCGTCCTACAATGAGCAGTTCTTC.

The chain links TRBV10-3 to TRBJ1-4; 7 nucleotides match TRBD1. The CDR3 spans 14 residues. The trim removed 6 bases at V and 7 bases at J, leaving 8 bases unmatched. Looked up from germline, CDR1 is ENHRY and CDR2 is SYGVKD. The CDR3 is CAISRGFSGEKLFF. The CDR3 DNA follows: TGTGCCATCAGCAGGGGGTTTAGCGGTGAAAAACTGTTTTTT.